These 4 T cell receptor beta chains came from one sample sequenced in a study of brain T cells in children with intractable seizures. Libraries were prepared by immunoSEQ multiplex PCR; TCRdb keeps only in-frame clonotypes and omits some of them. The sample includes around 70,000 clones, just over 90% of them seen just once. The sample in question was peripheral blood, obtained at surgery. Receptor source: a boy in the first two years of life with tuberous sclerosis and intractable seizures.

The chain links TRBV12-5 to TRBJ1-1; D is possibly TRBD1 (5 bases). V was cut by 3 bases and J by 2 bases, with 13 bases left in between. This CDR3 spans 15 amino acids. Germline CDR1 LGHNT, CDR2 FRNRAP. CDR3 loop: CASGFTGLNNTEAFF. The CDR3 DNA reads TGTGCTAGTGGTTTTACGGGACTCAATAACACTGAAGCTTTCTTT.

Only one count was recorded for this clone. The rearrangement joins TRBV13 to TRBJ2-5; D might be TRBD1 or TRBD2, each matching 5 bases. This CDR3 contains 13 residues. Trimming left V 0 bases short and J 5 bases short, with 7 bases between. Looked up from germline, CDR1 is PRHDT and CDR2 is FYEKMQ (reference sequence). CDR3 in amino acids: CASSLGGTETQYF. DNA of the CDR3: TGTGCCAGCAGCTTAGGGGGGACGGAGACCCAGTACTTC. The full variable domain, rest sourced from reference TRBV13 and TRBJ2-5, is AAGVIQSPRHLIKEKRETATLKCYPIPRHDTVYWYQQGPGQDPQFLISFYEKMQSDKGSIPDRFSAQQFSDYHSELNMSSLELGDSALYFCASSLGGTETQYFGPGTRLLVL.

CDR3 sequence reads: CASSVAVGTAHDEQYF. The CDR3 DNA reads TGCGCCAGCAGTGTTGCTGTCGGGACAGCTCACGACGAGCAGTACTTC. This rearrangement joins TRBV10-1 to TRBJ2-7; the match to TRBD1 covers 7 bases. Germline-derived CDR1 and CDR2 are WNHNN and SYGVQD (reference sequence). The CDR3 has 16 residues. Trimming took 4 bases from V and 5 from J; bases not matched to a gene: 14.

The chain links TRBV19 to TRBJ1-1; no definite D call. Looked up from germline, CDR1 is LNHDA and CDR2 is SQIVND (reference sequence). Trimming pared 1 base from V and 2 bases from J, leaving 5 bases between. The CDR3 sequence is 13 residues long. Here the CDR3 DNA reads TGTGCCAGTAGTATAGTAGATAACACTGAAGCTTTCTTT. Translating gives CASSIVDNTEAFF.